This entry lists 15 T cell receptor beta chains sequenced from one sample in a study of T-cell memory formation after mild COVID-19. TCRdb analysed the 5' RACE reads with MiXCR anew, one entry per CDR3 protein. The profile covers 500,000 to 600,000 distinct CDR3 sequences, with 15% to 20% appearing a single time and 12% taken by the ten largest. The sequencing input was PBMCs or a T cell subset sorted from them (not recorded which). All receptors come from an adult woman who had mild COVID-19 (a few samples of this study predate the infection). Cell type and time point are not known.

The chain joins TRBV5-1 to TRBJ1-1, with 8 bases aligning to TRBD1. CDR3 size: 16 residues. With 0 bases clipped from V and 7 bases from J, the junction kept 11 bases outside the gene matches. Germline loops: CDR1 SGHRS, CDR2 YFSETQ. In nucleotides, the CDR3 is TGCGCCAGCAGCTTGGGAGGACAGGGTGGGGTAATTGAAGCTTTCTTT. It encodes CASSLGGQGGVIEAFF.

At least ten counts were recorded for this clonotype. The rearrangement links TRBV3-1 to TRBJ1-1; D is unresolved. Between the trimmed V and J ends, which lost 4 bases and 4 bases, there was a span of 10 bases. Germline V gene sequence: CDR1 LGHDT, CDR2 YNNKEL (reference sequence). The CDR3 covers 13 residues. The CDR3 is CASSPGPVTEAFF. The DNA for the CDR3 is TGTGCCAGCAGCCCCGGGCCAGTCACTGAAGCTTTCTTT.

J is TRBJ2-5 and V is TRBV10-2, with 8 bases matching TRBD2. The CDR3 extends over 14 amino acids. Germline loops: CDR1 WSHSY, CDR2 SAAADI. With 3 bases clipped from V and 7 bases from J, the junction kept 7 bases outside the gene matches. Written as DNA, the CDR3 is TGCGCCAGCAGTGATCCGGGGGGGCGCGCGACCCAGTACTTC. It translates to CASSDPGGRATQYF.

This clonotype was seen only a few times. The rearrangement joins TRBV6-6 to TRBJ1-4; tentatively, D is TRBD1 (5 bases). The germline V and J ends were trimmed by 0 bases and 7 bases, with 12 bases remaining between them. Germline V gene lookup returns CDR1 MNHNY and CDR2 SVGAGI (reference sequence). CDR3 length: 15 residues. The CDR3 DNA sequence: TGTGCCAGCAGTTACTCTTCGGGGGGTACTGAAAAACTGTTTTTT. Translated, it gives CASSYSSGGTEKLFF.

The table lists this clonotype with a few counts. The rearrangement uses TRBV5-5 and TRBJ1-4; 7 bases match TRBD1. The germline V gene encodes CDR1 SGHKS and CDR2 YYEKEE (reference sequence). V gave up 3 bases and J gave up 3 bases; unmatched junction bases: 8. This CDR3 comprises 16 residues. The CDR3 sequence is CASSSRGGGPNEKLFF. In nucleotides, the CDR3 is TGTGCCAGCAGCTCGAGGGGAGGGGGCCCTAATGAAAAACTGTTTTTT.

V usage is TRBV27 and J usage is TRBJ2-7; 7 bases match TRBD2. CDR1 and CDR2 from the germline V gene are MNHEY and SMNVEV (reference sequence). V lost 2 bases to trimming and J lost 1 base; unmatched junction nucleotides: 5. CDR3 length: 15 amino acids. Here the CDR3 DNA reads TGTGCCAGCAGTTTAGGGAGGGGCAGGTCCTACGAGCAGTACTTC. Translating it yields CASSLGRGRSYEQYF.

The chain combines TRBV10-3 with TRBJ2-1, with D possibly being TRBD1 (5 bases). Deletions cut 2 bases from V and 7 bases from J, with 15 bases between. The V gene's germline CDR1 is ENHRY and CDR2 SYGVKD. CDR3 size: 15 residues. CDR3 DNA sequence: TGTGCCATCAGTGAGGACAGTTTCTTGGGGAATGAGCAGTTCTTC. As protein: CAISEDSFLGNEQFF.

The chain uses TRBV3-1 and TRBJ2-7; D unresolved. The CDR3 sequence is 13 residues long. From germline, CDR1 is LGHDT and CDR2 YNNKEL (reference sequence). V lost 1 base, J lost 7 bases, and 11 bases lay in between. The CDR3, as DNA: TGTGCCAGCAGCCAAGTCCCACAGACAGAGCAGTACTTC. As protein: CASSQVPQTEQYF.

The chain is built from TRBV25-1 and TRBJ2-7; TRBD2 agrees at 12 bases. The CDR3 is 16 residues long. Germline CDR1 is MGHDK and CDR2 is SYGVNS. Trimming removed 1 base from V and 3 bases from J; junction bases left unmatched: 4. CDR3 protein: CASSESGTSGLYEQYF. The CDR3 nucleotides are TGTGCCAGCAGTGAATCGGGGACTAGCGGGCTCTACGAGCAGTACTTC.

This clonotype was seen a few times. This chain connects TRBV29-1 to TRBJ2-1, with 10 bases aligning to TRBD2. Germline loops: CDR1 SQVTM, CDR2 ANQGSEA. With 6 bases clipped from V and 7 bases from J, the junction kept 6 bases outside the gene matches. The CDR3 has 13 amino acids. In nucleotides, the CDR3 is TGCAGCGTCCTCCTTAGCGGGAGGAATGAGCAGTTCTTC. Encoded protein: CSVLLSGRNEQFF.

The V and J genes are TRBV9 and TRBJ2-5; D uncertain. The germline gives CDR1 SGDLS, CDR2 YYNGEE. V lost 0 bases, J lost 9 bases, and 18 bases lay in between. The CDR3 loop spans 15 amino acids. This CDR3 is CASSVATTQRDPQYF. CDR3 nucleotide sequence: TGTGCCAGCAGCGTAGCTACAACTCAAAGAGATCCCCAGTACTTC.

The V gene is TRBV4-1, the J gene TRBJ1-1; D perhaps matches TRBD1 (6 bases). Looked up from germline, CDR1 is MGHRA and CDR2 is YSYEKL. Trimming pared 0 bases from V and 1 base from J, leaving 6 bases between. The CDR3 has 14 residues. Written as DNA, the CDR3 is TGCGCCAGCAGCCAAGAGGGGGCGAACACTGAAGCTTTCTTT. The encoded protein is CASSQEGANTEAFF.

This clonotype was seen a few times. This sequence joins TRBV7-8 and TRBJ2-5; D ambiguous. This CDR3 comprises 14 residues. Trimming took 4 bases from V and 1 from J, leaving 10 bases between them. In germline, CDR1 is SGHVS, CDR2 FQNEAQ. CDR3 residues: CASSSRVRQETQYF. The DNA of the CDR3 is TGTGCCAGCAGCTCACGGGTCCGCCAAGAGACCCAGTACTTC.

This clonotype was recorded a few times. The rearrangement uses TRBV3-1 and TRBJ1-1; possibly TRBD1 for D (6 bases). CDR1 and CDR2 (germline): LGHDT, YNNKEL (reference sequence). The CDR3 has 15 amino acids. V dropped 3 bases and J dropped 4 bases, with 15 bases sitting between them. The CDR3 here is CASSHRRTVSTEAFF. In nucleotides, the CDR3 is TGTGCCAGCAGCCACCGAAGGACAGTTAGCACTGAAGCTTTCTTT.

This clonotype occurred a few times. V and J are TRBV14 and TRBJ2-7, with TRBD1 matching over 7 bases. The CDR3 runs to 13 residues. The junction had 2 bases not matched to a gene; V was cut back by 3 bases and J by 3 bases. Germline V CDR1 and CDR2: SGHDN, FVKESK. For the CDR3, the DNA is TGTGCCAGCAGCCACGGACAGGTCTACGAGCAGTACTTC. Translation gives CASSHGQVYEQYF. The full variable domain, completed using reference TRBV14 and TRBJ2-7, is EAGVTQFPSHSVIEKGQTVTLRCDPISGHDNLYWYRRVMGKEIKFLLHFVKESKQDESGMPNNRFLAERTGGTYSTLKVQPAELEDSGVYFCASSHGQVYEQYFGPGTRLTVT.